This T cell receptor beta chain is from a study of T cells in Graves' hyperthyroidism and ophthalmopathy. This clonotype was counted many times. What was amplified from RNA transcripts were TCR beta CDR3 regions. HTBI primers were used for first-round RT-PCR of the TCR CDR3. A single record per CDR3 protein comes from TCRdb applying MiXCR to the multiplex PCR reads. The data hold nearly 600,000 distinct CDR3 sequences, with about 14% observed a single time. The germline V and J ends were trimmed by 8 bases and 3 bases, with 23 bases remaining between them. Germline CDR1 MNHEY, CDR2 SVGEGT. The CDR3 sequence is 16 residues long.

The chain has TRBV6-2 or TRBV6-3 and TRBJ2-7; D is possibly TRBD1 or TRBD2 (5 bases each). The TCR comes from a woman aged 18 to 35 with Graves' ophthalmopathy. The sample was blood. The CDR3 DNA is TGTGCCAGCGGATCCCATGGTCGGGGCCCGTACTACGAGCAGTACTTC. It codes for CASGSHGRGPYYEQYF.